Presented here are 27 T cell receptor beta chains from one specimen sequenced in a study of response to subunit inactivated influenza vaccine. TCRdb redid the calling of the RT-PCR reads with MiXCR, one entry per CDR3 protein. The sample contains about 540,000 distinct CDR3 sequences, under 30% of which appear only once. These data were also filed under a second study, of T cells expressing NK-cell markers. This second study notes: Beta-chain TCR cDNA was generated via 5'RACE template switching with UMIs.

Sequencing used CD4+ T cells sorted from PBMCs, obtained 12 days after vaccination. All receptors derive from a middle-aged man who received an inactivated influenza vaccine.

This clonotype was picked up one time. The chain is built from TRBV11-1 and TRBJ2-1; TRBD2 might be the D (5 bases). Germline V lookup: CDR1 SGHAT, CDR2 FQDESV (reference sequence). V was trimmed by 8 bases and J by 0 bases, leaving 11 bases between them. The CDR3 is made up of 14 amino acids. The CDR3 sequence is CASEGGPSYNEQFF. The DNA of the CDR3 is TGTGCCAGCGAGGGCGGGCCCTCCTACAATGAGCAGTTCTTC.

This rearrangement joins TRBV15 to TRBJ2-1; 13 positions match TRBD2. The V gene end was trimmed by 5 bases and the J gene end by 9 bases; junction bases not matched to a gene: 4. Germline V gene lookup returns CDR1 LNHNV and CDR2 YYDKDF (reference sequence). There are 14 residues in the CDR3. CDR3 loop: CATSGLAGAGEQFF. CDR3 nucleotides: TGTGCCACCAGCGGACTAGCGGGAGCGGGTGAGCAGTTCTTC. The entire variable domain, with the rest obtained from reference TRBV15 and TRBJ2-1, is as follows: DAMVIQNPRYQVTQFGKPVTLSCSQTLNHNVMYWYQQKSSQAPKLLFHYYDKDFNNEADTPDNFQSRRPNTSFCFLDIRSPGLGDTAMYLCATSGLAGAGEQFFGPGTRLTVL.

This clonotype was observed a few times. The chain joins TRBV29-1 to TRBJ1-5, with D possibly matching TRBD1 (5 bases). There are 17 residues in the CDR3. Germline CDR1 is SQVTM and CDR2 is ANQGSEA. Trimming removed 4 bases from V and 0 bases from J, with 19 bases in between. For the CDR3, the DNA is TGCAGCGTTGTTTTGACAGACTACAGATATAGCAATCAGCCCCAGCATTTT. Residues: CSVVLTDYRYSNQPQHF.

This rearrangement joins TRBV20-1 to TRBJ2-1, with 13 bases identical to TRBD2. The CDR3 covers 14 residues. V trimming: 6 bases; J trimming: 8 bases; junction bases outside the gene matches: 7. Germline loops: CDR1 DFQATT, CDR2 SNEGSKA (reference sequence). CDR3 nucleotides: TGCAGTGCGGAACTAGCGGGGGGGAGGTATGAGCAGTTCTTC. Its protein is CSAELAGGRYEQFF.

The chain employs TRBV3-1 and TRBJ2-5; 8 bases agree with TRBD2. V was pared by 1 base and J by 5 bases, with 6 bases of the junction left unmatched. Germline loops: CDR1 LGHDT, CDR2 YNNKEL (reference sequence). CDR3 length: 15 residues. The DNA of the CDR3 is TGTGCCAGCAGCCAAGGCGGGACTAGATGGGAGACCCAGTACTTC. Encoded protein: CASSQGGTRWETQYF.

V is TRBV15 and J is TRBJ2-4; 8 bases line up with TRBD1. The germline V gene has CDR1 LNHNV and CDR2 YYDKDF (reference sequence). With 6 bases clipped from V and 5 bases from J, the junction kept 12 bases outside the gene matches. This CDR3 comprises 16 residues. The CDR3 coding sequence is TGTGCCACCAGAGTGGGACAGGCAGTCATGGAAAACATTCAGTACTTC. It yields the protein CATRVGQAVMENIQYF.

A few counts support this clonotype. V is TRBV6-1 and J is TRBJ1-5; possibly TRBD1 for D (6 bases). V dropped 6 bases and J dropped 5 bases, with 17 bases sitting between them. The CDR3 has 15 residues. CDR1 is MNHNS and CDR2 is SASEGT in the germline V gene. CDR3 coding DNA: TGTGCCAGCAGGTCCGGGAGAAGGGGGGATCAGCCCCAGCATTTT. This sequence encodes CASRSGRRGDQPQHF.

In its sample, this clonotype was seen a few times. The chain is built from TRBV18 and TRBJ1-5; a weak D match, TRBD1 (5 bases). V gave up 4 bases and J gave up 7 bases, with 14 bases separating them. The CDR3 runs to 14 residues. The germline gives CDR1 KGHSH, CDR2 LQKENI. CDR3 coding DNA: TGTGCCAGCTCACAGTCCGTCCAGGGCCAGCCCCAGCATTTT. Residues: CASSQSVQGQPQHF.

CDR3 DNA sequence: TGCAGTGCTAGAGGCGGACTAGCGGGGGGGGTACACGAGCAGTACTTC. It specifies CSARGGLAGGVHEQYF. This chain links TRBV20-1 with TRBJ2-7; 15 positions match TRBD2. The CDR3 has 16 residues. In germline, CDR1 is DFQATT, CDR2 SNEGSKA (reference sequence). V was clipped by 1 base and J by 5 bases; unmatched bases: 6.

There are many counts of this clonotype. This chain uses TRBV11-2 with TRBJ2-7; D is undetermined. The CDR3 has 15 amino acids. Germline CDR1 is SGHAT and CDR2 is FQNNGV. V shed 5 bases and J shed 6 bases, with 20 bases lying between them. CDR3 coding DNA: TGTGCCAGCAGCCCAGACCTCGGCCCTACGATCGAGCAGTACTTC. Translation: CASSPDLGPTIEQYF.

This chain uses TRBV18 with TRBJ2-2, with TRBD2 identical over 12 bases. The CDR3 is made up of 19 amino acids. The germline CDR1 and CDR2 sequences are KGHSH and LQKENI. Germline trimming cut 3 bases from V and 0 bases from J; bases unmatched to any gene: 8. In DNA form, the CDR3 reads TGTGCCAGCTCACCTTTACTAGCGGGAGGCCGCGCGAACACCGGGGAGCTGTTTTTT. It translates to CASSPLLAGGRANTGELFF.

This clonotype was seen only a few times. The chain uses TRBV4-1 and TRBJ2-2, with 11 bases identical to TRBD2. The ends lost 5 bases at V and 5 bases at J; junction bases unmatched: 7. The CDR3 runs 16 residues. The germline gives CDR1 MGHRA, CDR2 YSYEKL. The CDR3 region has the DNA TGCGCCAGCAGCGCGGGACTAGCGGCGATTACCGGGGAGCTGTTTTTT. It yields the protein CASSAGLAAITGELFF.

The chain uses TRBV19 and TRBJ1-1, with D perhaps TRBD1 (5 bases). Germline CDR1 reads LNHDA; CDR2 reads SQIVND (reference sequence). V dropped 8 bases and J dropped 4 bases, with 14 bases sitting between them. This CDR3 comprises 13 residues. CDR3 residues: CASGGRVGTEAFF. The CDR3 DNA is TGTGCCAGTGGGGGAAGGGTGGGCACTGAAGCTTTCTTT. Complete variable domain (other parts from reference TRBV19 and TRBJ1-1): DGGITQSPKYLFRKEGQNVTLSCEQNLNHDAMYWYRQDPGQGLRLIYYSQIVNDFQKGDIAEGYSVSREKKESFPLTVTSAQKNPTAFYLCASGGRVGTEAFFGQGTRLTVV.

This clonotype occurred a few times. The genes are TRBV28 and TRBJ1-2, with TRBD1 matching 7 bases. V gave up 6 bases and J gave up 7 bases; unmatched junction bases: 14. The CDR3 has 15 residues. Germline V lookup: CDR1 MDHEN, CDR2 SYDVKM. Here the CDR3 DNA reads TGTGCCAGCAGCCCAAGGGCCCAGGGGGGCGGTGGCTACACCTTC. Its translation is CASSPRAQGGGGYTF.

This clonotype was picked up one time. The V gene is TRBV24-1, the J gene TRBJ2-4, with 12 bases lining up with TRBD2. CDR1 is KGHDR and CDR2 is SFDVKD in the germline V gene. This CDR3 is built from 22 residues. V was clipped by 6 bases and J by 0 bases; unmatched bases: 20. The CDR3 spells CATSWQDNRTSGKQLAKNIQYF. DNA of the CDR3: TGTGCCACCAGTTGGCAGGACAACCGGACTAGCGGGAAACAACTAGCCAAAAACATTCAGTACTTC.

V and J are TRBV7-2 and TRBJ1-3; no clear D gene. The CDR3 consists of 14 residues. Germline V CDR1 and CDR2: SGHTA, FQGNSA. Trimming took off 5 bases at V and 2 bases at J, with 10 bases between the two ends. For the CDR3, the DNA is TGTGCCAGCAGCAAGCGACAACCTGGAAACACCATATATTTT. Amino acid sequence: CASSKRQPGNTIYF.

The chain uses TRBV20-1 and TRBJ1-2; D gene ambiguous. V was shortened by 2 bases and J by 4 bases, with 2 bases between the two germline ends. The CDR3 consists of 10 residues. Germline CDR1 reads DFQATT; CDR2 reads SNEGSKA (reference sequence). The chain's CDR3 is CSARSYGYTF. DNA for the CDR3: TGCAGTGCTAGAAGCTATGGCTACACCTTC.

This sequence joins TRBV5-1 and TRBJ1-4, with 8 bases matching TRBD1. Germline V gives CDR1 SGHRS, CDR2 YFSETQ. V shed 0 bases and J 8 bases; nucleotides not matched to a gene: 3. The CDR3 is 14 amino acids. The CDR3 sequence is CASSLVTGGEKLFF. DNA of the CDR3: TGCGCCAGCAGCTTGGTCACAGGGGGAGAAAAACTGTTTTTT.

CDR3 amino acids: CASSQGSGNEKLFF. The CDR3 DNA is TGCGCCAGCAGCCAAGGGTCGGGGAATGAAAAACTGTTTTTT. The chain employs TRBV4-3 and TRBJ1-4, with D hard to call. The CDR3 sequence is 14 residues long. Looked up from germline, CDR1 is LGHNA and CDR2 is YSLEER. V was trimmed by 1 base and J by 5 bases, leaving 8 bases between them.

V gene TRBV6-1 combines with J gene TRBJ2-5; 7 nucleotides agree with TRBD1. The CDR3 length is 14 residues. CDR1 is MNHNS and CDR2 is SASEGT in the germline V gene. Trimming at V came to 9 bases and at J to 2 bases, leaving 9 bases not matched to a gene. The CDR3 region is CASARQGQQETQYF. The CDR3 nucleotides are TGTGCCAGTGCTAGACAGGGCCAACAAGAGACCCAGTACTTC.

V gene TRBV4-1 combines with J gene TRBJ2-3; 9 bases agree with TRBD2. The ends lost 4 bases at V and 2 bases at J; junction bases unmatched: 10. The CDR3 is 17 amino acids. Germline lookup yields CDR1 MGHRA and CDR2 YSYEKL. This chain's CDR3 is CASSRQGLATYTDTQYF. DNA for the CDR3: TGCGCCAGCAGCCGCCAGGGACTAGCTACATACACAGATACGCAGTATTTT.

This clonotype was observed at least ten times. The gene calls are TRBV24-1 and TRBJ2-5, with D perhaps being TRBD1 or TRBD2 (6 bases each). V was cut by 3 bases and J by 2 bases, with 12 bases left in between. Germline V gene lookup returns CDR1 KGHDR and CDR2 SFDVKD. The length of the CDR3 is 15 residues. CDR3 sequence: CATSDPGALQETQYF. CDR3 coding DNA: TGTGCCACCAGTGATCCGGGGGCCCTACAAGAGACCCAGTACTTC.

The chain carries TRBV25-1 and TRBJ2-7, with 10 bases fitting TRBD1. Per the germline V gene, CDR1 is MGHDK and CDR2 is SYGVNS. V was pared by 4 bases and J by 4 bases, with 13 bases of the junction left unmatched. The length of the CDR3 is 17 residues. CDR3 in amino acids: CASSGVSGTGDGYEQYF. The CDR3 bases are TGTGCCAGCAGTGGAGTGTCTGGGACAGGGGATGGTTACGAGCAGTACTTC.

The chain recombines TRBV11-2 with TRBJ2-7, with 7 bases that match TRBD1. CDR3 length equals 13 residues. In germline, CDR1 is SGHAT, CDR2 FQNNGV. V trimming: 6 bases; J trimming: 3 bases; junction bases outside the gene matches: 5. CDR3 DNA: TGTGCCAGCAGAAACCACAGGGGCTACGAGCAGTACTTC. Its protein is CASRNHRGYEQYF.

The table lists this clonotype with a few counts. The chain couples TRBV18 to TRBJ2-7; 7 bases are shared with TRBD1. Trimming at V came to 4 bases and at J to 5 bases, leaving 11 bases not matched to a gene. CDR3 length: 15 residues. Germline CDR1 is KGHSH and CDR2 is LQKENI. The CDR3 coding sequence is TGTGCCAGCTCACGTACAGGGGCGCTATCAGACGAGCAGTACTTC. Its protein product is CASSRTGALSDEQYF.

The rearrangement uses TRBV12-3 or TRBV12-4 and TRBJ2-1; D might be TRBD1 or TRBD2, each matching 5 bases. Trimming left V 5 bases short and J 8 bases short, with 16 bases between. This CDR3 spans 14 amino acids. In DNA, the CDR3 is TGTGCCAGCAGTCGCCGGGGCAGGGTGGATGAGCAGTTCTTC. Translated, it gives CASSRRGRVDEQFF.

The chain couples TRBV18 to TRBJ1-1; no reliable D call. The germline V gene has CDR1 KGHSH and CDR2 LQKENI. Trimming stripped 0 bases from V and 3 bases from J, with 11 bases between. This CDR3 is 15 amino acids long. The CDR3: CASSPPGMGDTEAFF. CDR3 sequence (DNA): TGTGCCAGCTCACCACCGGGGATGGGAGACACTGAAGCTTTCTTT.